The 32 T cell receptor beta chains presented below share a single source sample, sequenced in a study of blood T cell repertoires in COVID-19. Only in-frame clones appear in the TCRdb table, and some are missing; sequencing was by immunoSEQ multiplex PCR. This table holds fewer than 200,000 clones, about 83% found once. Input material: peripheral blood. These receptors all come from a middle-aged man who had recovered from COVID-19.

For this clone: An end of the junction differs from the germline gene, which may be a read error. The gene calls are TRBV5-1 and TRBJ1-1; perhaps TRBD1 as D (5 bases). The CDR3 extends over 13 amino acids. The germline CDR1 and CDR2 sequences are SGHRS and YFSETQ. The CDR3 is CASYQGVKTEAFF. The DNA of the CDR3 is TGCGCCAGCTATCAGGGTGTGAAGACTGAAGCTTTCTTT.

This sequence joins TRBV9 and TRBJ2-5, with D possibly being TRBD1 (6 bases). Trimming pared 4 bases from V and 6 bases from J, leaving 16 bases between. This CDR3 spans 14 amino acids. Germline V gives CDR1 SGDLS, CDR2 YYNGEE. The CDR3, as DNA: TGTGCCAGCAGCCCCTGGGACACGGGGAAGACCCAGTACTTC. Protein: CASSPWDTGKTQYF.

This chain's CDR3 is CATHSPGNTIYF. CDR3 bases: TGTGCCACCCACTCTCCTGGAAACACCATATATTTT. This chain uses TRBV6-5 with TRBJ1-3; D remains unclear. Germline-derived CDR1 and CDR2 are MNHEY and SVGAGI. CDR3 length: 12 residues. V lost 10 bases, J lost 2 bases, and 9 bases lay in between.

This chain links TRBV19 with TRBJ2-3; 9 bases align to TRBD2. CDR1 is LNHDA and CDR2 is SQIVND in the germline V gene (reference sequence). J was trimmed by 2 bases and V by 10 bases; bases with no gene match: 4. The CDR3 loop spans 13 amino acids. In DNA, the CDR3 is TGTGCCACCCGGACTAGCGACACAGATACGCAGTATTTT. Translation: CATRTSDTDTQYF.

The chain carries TRBV18 and TRBJ1-1; D unresolved. CDR3 size: 14 residues. CDR1 KGHSH and CDR2 LQKENI come from the germline V gene. V was trimmed by 3 bases and J by 0 bases, leaving 8 bases between them. This CDR3 is CASSPQELNTEAFF. The DNA of the CDR3 is TGTGCCAGCTCACCGCAGGAACTGAACACTGAAGCTTTCTTT.

The rearrangement uses TRBV18 and TRBJ2-7, with D maybe TRBD1 (6 bases). Germline V lookup: CDR1 KGHSH, CDR2 LQKENI. The V end was cut by 4 bases, the J end by 2 bases, with 9 bases between. This CDR3 has 13 residues. The CDR3 spells CASSLWTAYEQYF. The CDR3 nucleotides read TGTGCCAGCTCACTCTGGACAGCCTACGAGCAGTACTTC.

This rearrangement joins TRBV10-1 to TRBJ2-1; 12 bases line up with TRBD2. With 1 base clipped from V and 7 bases from J, the junction kept 11 bases outside the gene matches. This CDR3 is 18 amino acids long. Germline CDR1 WNHNN, CDR2 SYGVQD (reference sequence). In DNA, the CDR3 is TGCGCCAGCAGTGAGTACAACCAGGACGGACTAGCGGGGAATGAGCAGTTCTTC. This translates into CASSEYNQDGLAGNEQFF.

The rearrangement uses TRBV11-1 and TRBJ2-1, with 13 bases that match TRBD2. Germline lookup yields CDR1 SGHAT and CDR2 FQDESV (reference sequence). Trimming at V came to 5 bases and at J to 6 bases, leaving 4 bases not matched to a gene. The CDR3 is 15 residues long. In nucleotides, the CDR3 is TGTGCCAGCAGCCTCGGACTAGCGGGAGTCAATGAGCAGTTCTTC. Translated, it gives CASSLGLAGVNEQFF.

The V and J genes are TRBV29-1 and TRBJ2-7; D is unclear. The germline V gene encodes CDR1 SQVTM and CDR2 ANQGSEA. V was pared by 0 bases and J by 3 bases, with 9 bases between. This CDR3 contains 13 residues. CDR3 in DNA: TGCAGCGTTGAAGATCCCGTACTCTACGAGCAGTACTTC. Protein sequence: CSVEDPVLYEQYF.

The genes are TRBV5-6 and TRBJ2-3; D possibly corresponds to TRBD2 (5 bases). This CDR3 is 17 amino acids long. Germline CDR1 and CDR2: SGHDT and YYEEEE. V was shortened by 1 base and J by 4 bases, with 19 bases between the two germline ends. The CDR3 DNA reads as TGTGCCAGCAGCTTGTATTGGAGGTCCGAAACCCCAGATACGCAGTATTTT. Translation: CASSLYWRSETPDTQYF.

CDR3 bases: TGCAGCGTTGTTCTGCGGGAGGGCCGGGGCGCACAGGAGACCCAGTACTTC. It specifies CSVVLREGRGAQETQYF. This chain links TRBV29-1 with TRBJ2-5, with 9 bases that match TRBD2. Losses at the gene ends were 4 bases for V and 5 bases for J; bases not matched to a gene: 17. The CDR3 sequence is 17 residues long. The germline V gene encodes CDR1 SQVTM and CDR2 ANQGSEA.

The J gene is TRBJ2-3, the V gene TRBV11-3; tentatively, D is TRBD2 (5 bases). This CDR3 has 12 amino acids. Germline V gene data show CDR1 as SGHNT and CDR2 as YENEEA. V gave up 6 bases and J gave up 5 bases, with 9 bases separating them. CDR3 DNA: TGTGCCAGCAGGCCAGGAGGAGATACGCAGTATTTT. This translates into CASRPGGDTQYF.

This sequence joins TRBV11-2 and TRBJ2-5, with no clear D. The CDR3 contains 13 residues. Looked up from germline, CDR1 is SGHAT and CDR2 is FQNNGV. V dropped 3 bases and J dropped 5 bases, with 10 bases sitting between them. The CDR3 bases are TGTGCCAGCAGCTTTCGGCCGGAGGAGACCCAGTACTTC. Its protein product is CASSFRPEETQYF. Combining the CDR3 with reference TRBV11-2 and TRBJ2-5 gives the whole variable domain EAGVAQSPRYKIIEKRQSVAFWCNPISGHATLYWYQQILGQGPKLLIQFQNNGVVDDSQLPKDRFSAERLKGVDSTLKIQPAKLEDSAVYLCASSFRPEETQYFGPGTRLLVL.

The J gene is TRBJ2-7, the V gene TRBV28; TRBD2 matches 10 bases. The CDR3 covers 15 residues. J lost 6 bases, V lost 2 bases, and 7 bases had no gene match. Germline CDR1 and CDR2: MDHEN and SYDVKM. CDR3 sequence (DNA): TGTGCCAGCAGTTTACCCGCTAGCGGGAGTGGCGAGCAGTACTTC. This encodes CASSLPASGSGEQYF.

The V and J genes are TRBV6-5 and TRBJ2-4, with 7 bases that match TRBD1. The ends lost 7 bases at V and 7 bases at J; junction bases unmatched: 4. The germline V gene has CDR1 MNHEY and CDR2 SVGAGI. This CDR3 has 12 residues. CDR3 in DNA: TGTGCCAGCACCAGCAGGGGGAACATTCAGTACTTC. Amino acid sequence: CASTSRGNIQYF.

The chain uses TRBV6-5 and TRBJ2-1; D remains ambiguous. Trimming pared 7 bases from V and 7 bases from J, leaving 8 bases between. The V gene's germline CDR1 is MNHEY and CDR2 SVGAGI. CDR3 length: 11 amino acids. The CDR3 region has the DNA TGTGCCAGCATCAGAGGAAATGAGCAGTTCTTC. This codes for CASIRGNEQFF.

The CDR3 DNA is TGTGCCAGCAGCCGGGTCCAAGAGACCCAGTACTTC. The encoded protein is CASSRVQETQYF. V usage is TRBV7-9 and J usage is TRBJ2-5; D remains ambiguous. V was trimmed by 5 bases and J by 1 base, leaving 5 bases between them. Germline lookup yields CDR1 SEHNR and CDR2 FQNEAQ (reference sequence). The CDR3 runs to 12 residues.

This clone appeared a single time. J is TRBJ1-6 and V is TRBV4-1; 11 bases are a match to TRBD1. In germline, CDR1 is MGHRA, CDR2 YSYEKL. Trimming at V came to 3 bases and at J to 10 bases, leaving 8 bases not matched to a gene. CDR3 length: 16 residues. The CDR3 DNA is TGCGCCAGCAGCCACCCGGGACAGGGGGTAGGATCACCCCTCCACTTT. Its protein product is CASSHPGQGVGSPLHF.

The chain is built from TRBV29-1 and TRBJ2-7, with 8 bases aligning to TRBD2. Trimming removed 4 bases from V and 4 bases from J; junction bases left unmatched: 6. The CDR3 runs to 13 residues. CDR1 is SQVTM and CDR2 is ANQGSEA in the germline V gene. The CDR3 loop reads CSVATSGSYEQYF. The CDR3 DNA follows: TGCAGCGTTGCCACTAGCGGAAGTTACGAGCAGTACTTC.

The chain joins TRBV7-2 to TRBJ2-1, with 12 nucleotides matching TRBD1. This CDR3 comprises 16 residues. J was trimmed by 10 bases and V by 1 base; bases with no gene match: 8. Germline V lookup: CDR1 SGHTA, CDR2 FQGNSA. CDR3 in amino acids: CASSLDTGQGAFEQFF. In nucleotides, the CDR3 is TGTGCCAGCAGCTTAGATACGGGACAGGGGGCATTCGAGCAGTTCTTC.

The chain uses TRBV28 and TRBJ2-7, with D tentatively TRBD1 (6 bases). Germline V gene lookup returns CDR1 MDHEN and CDR2 SYDVKM. V lost 6 bases and J 5 bases, leaving 17 bases between the germline ends. This CDR3 contains 14 residues. The CDR3 region has the DNA TGTGCCAGCAGCTCCGGGACACCGGTCGACGAGCAGTACTTC. This encodes CASSSGTPVDEQYF. Variable domain in full (rest from reference TRBV28 and TRBJ2-7): DVKVTQSSRYLVKRTGEKVFLECVQDMDHENMFWYRQDPGLGLRLIYFSYDVKMKEKGDIPEGYSVSREKKERFSLILESASTNQTSMYLCASSSGTPVDEQYFGPGTRLTVT.

Comments on this clone: Germline and junction disagree at one end, which may indicate a read error. V gene TRBV15 combines with J gene TRBJ2-5; D possibly corresponds to TRBD2 (6 bases). Germline V gene sequence: CDR1 LNHNV, CDR2 YYDKDF (reference sequence). The CDR3 covers 10 residues. The CDR3 loop is CATSRGDSDF. DNA of the CDR3: TGTGCCACCAGCAGGGGGGACTCTGACTTC.

The J gene is TRBJ2-3, the V gene TRBV4-1, with TRBD2 matching 8 bases. Losses at the gene ends were 6 bases for V and 6 bases for J; bases not matched to a gene: 20. In germline, CDR1 is MGHRA, CDR2 YSYEKL. CDR3 length: 18 residues. CDR3 protein: CASSRTLSGAGDEDTQYF. CDR3 DNA: TGCGCCAGCAGTCGGACGCTCTCAGGAGCGGGAGACGAGGATACGCAGTATTTT.

The CDR3 protein is CASSLGPSGGQETQYF. The DNA for the CDR3 is TGTGCCAGCAGCTTAGGCCCTAGCGGAGGGCAAGAGACCCAGTACTTC. The V gene is TRBV7-9, the J gene TRBJ2-5; TRBD2 aligns across 7 bases. CDR3 length: 16 amino acids. Trimming cost V 1 base and J 2 bases; bases outside gene matches: 7. Germline CDR1 and CDR2: SEHNR and FQNEAQ (reference sequence).

J is TRBJ2-5 and V is TRBV28; D is unclear. The CDR3 is 12 residues long. CDR1 is MDHEN and CDR2 is SYDVKM in the germline V gene. Trimming cost V 5 bases and J 13 bases, with 17 bases left between them. Written as DNA, the CDR3 is TGTGCCAGCAGTCCCGTGGGCCCCCCACGGTACTTC. It encodes CASSPVGPPRYF.

At least ten counts were recorded for this clone. The chain uses TRBV6-4 and TRBJ2-3, with TRBD2 identical over 7 bases. Trimming took 8 bases from V and 2 from J; bases not matched to a gene: 13. The CDR3 is made up of 16 amino acids. The germline V gene encodes CDR1 MRHNA and CDR2 SNTAGT. The CDR3 bases are TGTGCCAGCGGGGAGGGGAAACTCCCCCCCACAGATACGCAGTATTTT. Amino acid sequence: CASGEGKLPPTDTQYF.

CDR3 nucleotide sequence: TGTGCCAGCTCTTCCCTGGACAGAAATCAGCCCCAGCATTTT. Translated: CASSSLDRNQPQHF. This chain joins TRBV18 and TRBJ1-5, with D possibly being TRBD1 (6 bases). This CDR3 has 14 residues. V was pared by 6 bases and J by 4 bases, with 13 bases between. Germline-derived CDR1 and CDR2 are KGHSH and LQKENI.

Here the CDR3 DNA reads TGTGCCTGCGATCAACCCTACAGGGATTCACCCCTCCACTTT. This translates into CACDQPYRDSPLHF. The chain combines TRBV30 with TRBJ1-6; D possibly corresponds to TRBD1 (6 bases). The CDR3 loop spans 14 amino acids. Trimming removed 6 bases from V and 8 bases from J, with 17 bases in between. CDR1 and CDR2 (germline): GTSNPN, SVGIG (reference sequence).

The V gene is TRBV7-8, the J gene TRBJ1-1; the match to TRBD1 covers 7 bases. J lost 7 bases, V lost 3 bases, and 5 bases had no gene match. This CDR3 has 13 amino acids. Germline V lookup: CDR1 SGHVS, CDR2 FQNEAQ. CDR3 amino acids: CASSFRGRDEAFF. The CDR3 DNA reads TGTGCCAGCAGCTTTAGGGGGCGGGATGAAGCTTTCTTT.

The rearrangement joins TRBV28 to TRBJ2-7, with D possibly matching TRBD2 (6 bases). The germline V gene has CDR1 MDHEN and CDR2 SYDVKM. Trimming left V 7 bases short and J 0 bases short, with 13 bases between. The CDR3 loop spans 14 amino acids. CDR3 DNA: TGTGCCAGCACTTTGGCGGGAATCTCCTACGAGCAGTACTTC. Translation gives CASTLAGISYEQYF.

The genes are TRBV9 and TRBJ1-5; tentative D call: TRBD1 (6 bases). Germline V gene lookup returns CDR1 SGDLS and CDR2 YYNGEE. This CDR3 is 14 amino acids long. V lost 6 bases to trimming and J lost 7 bases, with 17 bases between them. CDR3 residues: CASNPEGGSQPQHF. The DNA for the CDR3 is TGTGCCAGCAACCCCGAGGGGGGGAGCCAGCCCCAGCATTTT.

The chain carries TRBV4-1 and TRBJ1-5; perhaps TRBD1 as D (6 bases). Trimming stripped 4 bases from V and 7 bases from J, with 14 bases between. CDR3 size: 14 residues. Germline CDR1 and CDR2: MGHRA and YSYEKL. Written as DNA, the CDR3 is TGCGCCAGCAGCCCGGCGGGGGGCCAACAGCCCCAGCATTTT. As protein: CASSPAGGQQPQHF.